This T cell receptor (beta chain) was obtained from a study of TIL therapy for anti-PD-1-resistant metastatic lung cancer. Turning to the study itself: By whole-exome sequencing, median non-synonymous tumor mutation burden was roughly 1.6 mutations per megabase.

The libraries were made with immunoSEQ v3. Data came from immunoSEQ multiplex PCR; TCRdb stores just in-frame clones and leaves some out. The sample holds about 50,000 clones, 55% to 75% seen once. About this clone itself: Its cognate antigen is unknown.

As for time point: pre-treatment sample, taken before nivolumab and TIL therapy. The tumor samples were excised metastases, mostly pleural nodules or supraclavicular lymph nodes. Study-wide results and caveats: Treatment-naive, never-smoker and oncogene-addicted patients were overrepresented in this highly selected cohort.

Germline CDR1 and CDR2: LNHDA and SQIVND (reference sequence). CDR3 length equals 15 residues. V lost 3 bases and J lost 12, with 18 bases in between. Sequenced material: tumor tissue, taken at baseline. The chain couples TRBV19 to TRBJ2-6; perhaps TRBD1 as D (5 bases). The clonotype was recovered from a person between 25 and 80 years old with non-small cell lung cancer. The CDR3 DNA sequence: TGTGCCAGTAGTATTGGGGCTATGGGGCTAGGCGTCCTGACTTTC. Protein: CASSIGAMGLGVLTF.